Below are 32 T cell receptor beta chains sequenced from a single sample in a study of blood T cell repertoires in COVID-19. Sequencing was performed with immunoSEQ multiplex PCR; in TCRdb, only in-frame clones are kept and a portion is missing. In the table there are more than 200,000 clones, 81% of which are singletons. Specimen: peripheral blood. The receptors shown here come from a woman over 75 with acute or convalescent COVID-19.

As concerns this clone: A read error may produce the germline difference seen at one junction end. The V and J genes are TRBV24-1 and TRBJ2-3; maybe TRBD1 (5 bases). Germline CDR1 reads KGHDR; CDR2 reads SFDVKD. This CDR3 has 15 residues. The CDR3 is CATSDPEEVTGTQYF. The CDR3 DNA follows: TGTGCCACCAGTGACCCAGAAGAGGTAACAGGTACGCAGTATTTT.

The chain links TRBV7-3 to TRBJ2-3, with a tentative D call TRBD1 (7 bases). CDR3 length equals 16 residues. V lost 5 bases, J lost 0 bases, and 15 bases lay in between. Germline lookup yields CDR1 SGHTA and CDR2 FQGTGA. The CDR3 region is CASSQGDFPSTDTQYF. The CDR3 DNA sequence: TGTGCCAGCAGCCAGGGGGACTTTCCTAGCACAGATACGCAGTATTTT.

The rearrangement uses TRBV27 and TRBJ2-7; 9 nucleotides agree with TRBD2. The CDR3 spans 17 residues. The ends lost 3 bases at V and 3 bases at J; junction bases unmatched: 12. The germline V gene has CDR1 MNHEY and CDR2 SMNVEV (reference sequence). CDR3 protein: CASSFSPRLAAIYEQYF. Here the CDR3 DNA reads TGTGCCAGCAGTTTCTCACCCAGACTAGCGGCCATCTACGAGCAGTACTTC.

This chain links TRBV10-3 with TRBJ2-6; possibly TRBD2 for D (6 bases). V was cut by 3 bases and J by 1 base, with 10 bases left in between. This CDR3 comprises 16 residues. CDR1 is ENHRY and CDR2 is SYGVKD in the germline V gene. The CDR3 is CAISDQSGSGANVLTF. The CDR3 DNA follows: TGTGCCATCAGTGACCAAAGCGGGTCTGGGGCCAACGTCCTGACTTTC.

This clone has a single count. The rearrangement uses TRBV19 and TRBJ1-1; D is unresolved. Germline assignment: CDR1 LNHDA and CDR2 SQIVND (reference sequence). The CDR3 spans 13 residues. Trimming removed 3 bases from V and 2 bases from J, with 7 bases in between. The CDR3 DNA is TGTGCCAGTAGTATCGCGAGAAACACTGAAGCTTTCTTT. This codes for CASSIARNTEAFF. Variable domain in full (rest from reference TRBV19 and TRBJ1-1): DGGITQSPKYLFRKEGQNVTLSCEQNLNHDAMYWYRQDPGQGLRLIYYSQIVNDFQKGDIAEGYSVSREKKESFPLTVTSAQKNPTAFYLCASSIARNTEAFFGQGTRLTVV.

The J gene is TRBJ1-1, the V gene TRBV4-1; TRBD1 agrees at 9 bases. This CDR3 spans 15 amino acids. V dropped 5 bases and J dropped 4; count of bases not matched to a gene: 8. Germline V gene lookup returns CDR1 MGHRA and CDR2 YSYEKL. CDR3 DNA: TGCGCCAGCAGCTACCGACAGGGGGTGAGCACTGAAGCTTTCTTT. It codes for CASSYRQGVSTEAFF.

The V call is TRBV3-1 (or the pseudogene TRBV3-2), the J call TRBJ1-2, with 7 positions matching TRBD1. This CDR3 contains 15 residues. The V gene's germline CDR1 is LGHDT and CDR2 YNNKEL (reference sequence). The V and J ends lost 2 bases and 5 bases, in that order; junction bases with no gene match: 8. CDR3 region: CASSQQRQGAYGYTF. CDR3 nucleotides: TGTGCCAGCAGCCAACAGCGACAGGGAGCATATGGCTACACCTTC.

This CDR3 reads CASGPGSSYNSPLHF. DNA of the CDR3: TGTGCTAGTGGGCCAGGTTCCTCCTATAATTCACCCCTCCACTTT. The chain recombines TRBV12-5 with TRBJ1-6; D remains ambiguous. Germline V gene lookup returns CDR1 LGHNT and CDR2 FRNRAP. CDR3 length equals 15 residues. V was clipped by 6 bases and J by 0 bases, with 9 bases between them.

The count of this clone is one. The chain uses TRBV6-5 and TRBJ2-7; TRBD1 agrees at 9 bases. This CDR3 is 15 amino acids long. V lost 1 base and J lost 2; bases outside the gene matches: 3. Germline loops: CDR1 MNHEY, CDR2 SVGAGI. The CDR3 sequence: CASSYYRTGAYEQYF. In nucleotides, the CDR3 is TGTGCCAGCAGTTACTACCGGACAGGGGCCTACGAGCAGTACTTC.

The rearrangement links TRBV28 to TRBJ2-7, with D unclear. Germline lookup yields CDR1 MDHEN and CDR2 SYDVKM. The CDR3 has 11 amino acids. Trimming left V 9 bases short and J 2 bases short, with 8 bases between. The CDR3 coding sequence is TGTGCCAGTGGGCCCGCCTACGAGCAGTACTTC. Translating it yields CASGPAYEQYF. Together with reference TRBV28 and TRBJ2-7, the CDR3 gives the full variable domain: DVKVTQSSRYLVKRTGEKVFLECVQDMDHENMFWYRQDPGLGLRLIYFSYDVKMKEKGDIPEGYSVSREKKERFSLILESASTNQTSMYLCASGPAYEQYFGPGTRLTVT.

J is TRBJ1-1 and V is TRBV6-1, with TRBD1 matching over 9 bases. Losses at the gene ends were 5 bases for V and 1 base for J; bases not matched to a gene: 5. Per the germline V gene, CDR1 is MNHNS and CDR2 is SASEGT. This CDR3 has 15 amino acids. The CDR3 DNA is TGTGCCAGCAGTAGGGACAGGGCTGGGAACACTGAAGCTTTCTTT. It yields the protein CASSRDRAGNTEAFF.

This clone has a single count. The chain carries TRBV29-1 and TRBJ1-2; no clear D gene. There are 14 residues in the CDR3. The ends were cut back, 2 bases at V and 4 bases at J, with 14 bases in the middle. CDR1 is SQVTM and CDR2 is ANQGSEA in the germline V gene. CDR3 sequence: CSVESVRGFYGYTF. CDR3 DNA: TGCAGCGTTGAATCCGTCCGCGGATTCTATGGCTACACCTTC.

V and J are TRBV15 and TRBJ1-3; tentatively, D is TRBD1 (6 bases). V was trimmed by 0 bases and J by 4 bases, leaving 10 bases between them. Germline V lookup: CDR1 LNHNV, CDR2 YYDKDF (reference sequence). There are 15 residues in the CDR3. CDR3 loop: CATSRDSGEGNTIYF. The CDR3 DNA reads as TGTGCCACCAGCAGAGATTCAGGGGAGGGAAACACCATATATTTT. The full variable domain, its missing parts supplied by reference TRBV15 and TRBJ1-3, is DAMVIQNPRYQVTQFGKPVTLSCSQTLNHNVMYWYQQKSSQAPKLLFHYYDKDFNNEADTPDNFQSRRPNTSFCFLDIRSPGLGDTAMYLCATSRDSGEGNTIYFGEGSWLTVV.

This chain connects TRBV28 to TRBJ1-3, with 7 bases aligning to TRBD1. The CDR3 contains 16 residues. Germline trimming cut 3 bases from V and 0 bases from J; bases unmatched to any gene: 5. Germline V gene lookup returns CDR1 MDHEN and CDR2 SYDVKM. In nucleotides, the CDR3 is TGTGCCAGCAGTTTCCGGGGGACAGCCTCTGGAAACACCATATATTTT. Translating gives CASSFRGTASGNTIYF.

The chain uses TRBV6-5 and TRBJ1-1; unclear D gene. CDR1 is MNHEY and CDR2 is SVGAGI in the germline V gene. V was trimmed by 7 bases and J by 1 base, leaving 7 bases between them. This CDR3 has 12 residues. The chain's CDR3 is CASMGGNTEAFF. For the CDR3, the DNA is TGTGCCAGCATGGGAGGGAACACTGAAGCTTTCTTT.

The CDR3 protein is CASTGGSGELFF. In DNA form, the CDR3 reads TGTGCCAGCACCGGAGGTTCTGGGGAGCTGTTTTTT. This sequence joins TRBV5-8 and TRBJ2-2, with a weak D call TRBD2 (5 bases). Germline V lookup: CDR1 SGHTS, CDR2 YDEGEE. V dropped 6 bases and J dropped 8 bases, with 11 bases sitting between them. The CDR3 extends over 12 amino acids.

The rearrangement joins TRBV28 to TRBJ1-2; D unclear. Trimming removed 3 bases from V and 6 bases from J, with 8 bases in between. This CDR3 is 12 amino acids long. CDR1 is MDHEN and CDR2 is SYDVKM in the germline V gene. The CDR3: CASSLSSDGYTF. The CDR3 DNA follows: TGTGCCAGCAGTTTGAGTTCCGATGGCTACACCTTC.

In its sample, this clone was seen once. The chain uses TRBV11-2 and TRBJ2-1; TRBD2 agrees at 7 bases. The CDR3 loop spans 15 amino acids. V dropped 5 bases and J dropped 12; count of bases not matched to a gene: 16. Germline V gene lookup returns CDR1 SGHAT and CDR2 FQNNGV. The CDR3 loop reads CASSPDLADVGGQFF. DNA of the CDR3: TGTGCCAGCAGCCCGGATCTAGCGGACGTGGGGGGGCAGTTCTTC. Complete variable domain (other parts from reference TRBV11-2 and TRBJ2-1): EAGVAQSPRYKIIEKRQSVAFWCNPISGHATLYWYQQILGQGPKLLIQFQNNGVVDDSQLPKDRFSAERLKGVDSTLKIQPAKLEDSAVYLCASSPDLADVGGQFFGPGTRLTVL.

The V and J genes are TRBV24-1 and TRBJ2-1, with 14 positions matching TRBD2. This CDR3 has 16 residues. Unmatched junction bases numbered 4, after V lost 3 bases and J lost 7 bases. Per germline, CDR1 KGHDR and CDR2 SFDVKD. DNA of the CDR3: TGTGCCACCAGTGATCGGGGACTAGCGGGAGATAATGAGCAGTTCTTC. It translates to CATSDRGLAGDNEQFF.

The chain uses TRBV12-5 and TRBJ2-6, with D maybe TRBD1 (7 bases). The CDR3 consists of 19 residues. Germline loops: CDR1 LGHNT, CDR2 FRNRAP. The ends were cut back, 0 bases at V and 0 bases at J, with 15 bases in the middle. The CDR3 spells CASGLVARGELSGANVLTF. The CDR3 nucleotides are TGTGCTAGTGGTTTGGTAGCCAGGGGGGAACTCTCTGGGGCCAACGTCCTGACTTTC.

The chain has TRBV7-3 and TRBJ2-5; 7 bases agree with TRBD2. The CDR3 runs to 13 residues. Germline CDR1 is SGHTA and CDR2 is FQGTGA. V shed 2 bases and J 5 bases; nucleotides not matched to a gene: 2. CDR3 nucleotide sequence: TGTGCCAGCAGCTTATCCGGGAGGGAGACCCAGTACTTC. Translated: CASSLSGRETQYF. The complete variable domain, with remaining parts taken from reference TRBV7-3 and TRBJ2-5, reads GAGVSQTPSNKVTEKGKYVELRCDPISGHTALYWYRQSLGQGPEFLIYFQGTGAADDSGLPNDRFFAVRPEGSVSTLKIQRTERGDSAVYLCASSLSGRETQYFGPGTRLLVL.

The V and J genes are TRBV7-9 and TRBJ2-7; D may be TRBD2 (6 bases). Trimming took off 6 bases at V and 0 bases at J, with 18 bases between the two ends. The CDR3 sequence is 16 residues long. Germline assignment: CDR1 SEHNR and CDR2 FQNEAQ (reference sequence). The DNA of the CDR3 is TGTGCCAGCAGGCACAGTAATAGCGGTCCCTCCTACGAGCAGTACTTC. This codes for CASRHSNSGPSYEQYF.

This rearrangement joins TRBV5-5 to TRBJ2-7; a possible D gene is TRBD2 (6 bases). V shed 2 bases and J shed 2 bases, with 11 bases lying between them. CDR3 length: 14 amino acids. CDR1 is SGHKS and CDR2 is YYEKEE in the germline V gene (reference sequence). The CDR3 reads CASSFLAETYEQYF. In DNA, the CDR3 is TGTGCCAGCAGCTTTTTAGCGGAAACCTACGAGCAGTACTTC.

V and J are TRBV5-1 and TRBJ1-6; 7 bases are shared with TRBD1. V gave up 1 base and J gave up 5 bases; unmatched junction bases: 3. Germline CDR1 SGHRS, CDR2 YFSETQ. The CDR3 consists of 15 residues. In DNA, the CDR3 is TGCGCCAGCAGCTTGCGGGACAGAGATAATTCACCCCTCCACTTT. Residues: CASSLRDRDNSPLHF.

The chain combines TRBV6-5 with TRBJ1-2; no clear D. The V end lost 2 bases, the J end lost 1 base, and 5 bases lay between the germline ends. This CDR3 spans 13 amino acids. From germline, CDR1 is MNHEY and CDR2 SVGAGI. CDR3 loop: CASSYRVNYGYTF. The CDR3 DNA follows: TGTGCCAGCAGTTACCGCGTTAACTATGGCTACACCTTC.

This sequence joins TRBV19 and TRBJ2-3, with 10 positions matching TRBD2. Germline trimming cut 4 bases from V and 5 bases from J; bases unmatched to any gene: 6. Germline lookup yields CDR1 LNHDA and CDR2 SQIVND (reference sequence). This CDR3 spans 15 amino acids. The CDR3 loop is CASSTSGSGGDTQYF. CDR3 bases: TGTGCCAGTAGTACTAGCGGGAGCGGTGGAGATACGCAGTATTTT.

The chain employs TRBV6-4 and TRBJ2-4, with D uncertain. The CDR3 totals 14 residues. V gave up 3 bases and J gave up 1 base, with 7 bases separating them. From germline, CDR1 is MRHNA and CDR2 SNTAGT. CDR3 in DNA: TGTGCCAGCAGTGATCCAGCGGCCAAAAACATTCAGTACTTC. It is translated as CASSDPAAKNIQYF.

The chain recombines TRBV3-1 (or the pseudogene TRBV3-2) with TRBJ1-1; 11 positions match TRBD1. Per the germline V gene, CDR1 is LGHDT and CDR2 is YNNKEL (reference sequence). The CDR3 covers 17 residues. Germline trimming cut 3 bases from V and 1 base from J; bases unmatched to any gene: 7. The CDR3 region has the DNA TGTGCCAGCAGCCAGCCGCGGACAGGGGGCGAGAACACTGAAGCTTTCTTT. This encodes CASSQPRTGGENTEAFF.

CDR3 sequence (DNA): TGCGCCAGCAGCCGCGCGGGTGCCTACAATGAGCAGTTCTTC. Its protein is CASSRAGAYNEQFF. This sequence joins TRBV5-1 and TRBJ2-1, with a tentative D call TRBD2 (5 bases). The germline gives CDR1 SGHRS, CDR2 YFSETQ. The CDR3 extends over 14 amino acids. V was cut by 4 bases and J by 2 bases, with 10 bases left in between.

The CDR3 sequence is CASSSELASTGELFF. CDR3 bases: TGTGCCAGCAGTTCCGAGCTAGCGAGCACCGGGGAGCTGTTTTTT. The chain recombines TRBV28 with TRBJ2-2, with D perhaps matching TRBD2 (6 bases). Germline V gene data show CDR1 as MDHEN and CDR2 as SYDVKM. Trimming stripped 4 bases from V and 4 bases from J, with 13 bases between. This CDR3 comprises 15 residues.

This clone was picked up a small number of times. V usage is TRBV7-9 and J usage is TRBJ2-3; 10 bases align to TRBD1. Germline V lookup: CDR1 SEHNR, CDR2 FQNEAQ (reference sequence). J lost 0 bases, V lost 4 bases, and 7 bases had no gene match. The CDR3 has 17 residues. This CDR3 is CASSSWDRGGSTDTQYF. CDR3 DNA sequence: TGTGCCAGCAGCTCGTGGGACAGGGGAGGGAGCACAGATACGCAGTATTTT.

This clone was observed a handful of times. The chain has TRBV12-3 or TRBV12-4 and TRBJ1-1; tentatively, D is TRBD1 (6 bases). Deletions cut 2 bases from V and 8 bases from J, with 9 bases between. The CDR3 has 12 residues. The CDR3 spells CASSLRTAEAFF. As DNA, the CDR3 is TGTGCCAGCAGTTTAAGGACAGCAGAAGCTTTCTTT.